Listed below are T cell receptor beta chains from one sample, sequenced in a study of post-analysis software for immune sequencing data. TCRdb recomputed calls from the PCR reads with MiXCR, one row per CDR3 protein. The table has over 150,000 distinct CDR3 sequences, about 32% seen once; the top ten hold approximately 1.5%. Sequencing was done on a sample of blood. All receptors come from a girl aged 10 to 17 with multiple sclerosis. Each CDR3 is given with its conserved first and last residue. D genes are given only for firm matches. Part of the rows lack a size; the others show once, few, many or a class for expanded clones.

v_call	j_call	clone_size	d_call	cdr3_aa	cdr3_nt
TRBV29-1	TRBJ1-2	NA	NA	CSVSEGGYGYTF	TGCAGCGTCTCTGAAGGGGGGTATGGCTACACCTTC
TRBV15	TRBJ2-6	few	NA	CATSSPEIGANVRTF	TGTGCCACCAGCAGCCCAGAAATTGGGGCCAACGTCCGGACTTTC
TRBV20-1	TRBJ2-1	NA	NA	CSARFQDEQFF	TGCAGTGCTAGGTTTCAAGATGAGCAGTTCTTC
TRBV7-3	TRBJ1-1	few	TRBD1	CASSSSGTGTSEAFF	TGTGCCAGCAGCTCCTCCGGGACAGGGACTTCTGAAGCTTTCTTT
TRBV12-5	TRBJ2-7	few	NA	CASGLVHETVLPYEQYF	TGTGCTAGTGGTTTGGTACACGAGACAGTTCTTCCCTACGAGCAGTACTTC
TRBV12-3/TRBV12-4	TRBJ2-2	NA	TRBD1	CATGTVANTGELFF	TGTGCCACCGGGACAGTCGCGAACACCGGGGAGCTGTTTTTT
TRBV12-3/TRBV12-4	TRBJ1-2	many	TRBD1	CASSNPWDRGFPNYGYTF	TGTGCCAGCAGCAACCCCTGGGACAGGGGGTTTCCTAACTATGGCTACACCTTC
TRBV29-1	TRBJ2-5	many	NA	CSVDRDFRTQYF	TGCAGCGTTGATCGAGACTTTCGGACCCAGTACTTC
TRBV20-1	TRBJ2-3	NA	TRBD2	CSARDEAFIWSSGLTDTQYF	TGCAGTGCTAGAGATGAGGCCTTTATATGGTCTAGCGGTCTCACAGATACGCAGTATTTT
TRBV7-2	TRBJ1-2	few	NA	CASSLYPDPVNYGYTF	TGTGCCAGCAGCTTATATCCGGATCCGGTTAACTATGGCTACACCTTC
TRBV5-1	TRBJ1-5	few	NA	CASSLLAVFPNQPQHF	TGCGCCAGCAGCCTTCTCGCGGTGTTCCCCAATCAGCCCCAGCATTTT
TRBV5-1	TRBJ2-1	NA	NA	CASSPVHGTNSYNEQFF	TGCGCCAGCAGCCCAGTCCACGGGACAAACTCCTACAATGAGCAGTTCTTC
TRBV28	TRBJ2-7	many	NA	CASSTAQGGREYF	TGTGCCAGCAGTACCGCCCAGGGGGGAAGGGAGTACTTC
TRBV5-1	TRBJ1-4	NA	NA	CASSSDSLMNFNEKLFF	TGCGCCAGCAGCTCGGACAGCCTGATGAACTTTAATGAAAAACTGTTTTTT
TRBV7-2	TRBJ2-7	NA	TRBD2	CASSPRLAGGAYEQYF	TGTGCCAGCAGCCCCCGACTAGCGGGAGGGGCCTACGAGCAGTACTTC
TRBV28	TRBJ1-5	NA	NA	CASSFEQPQHF	TGTGCCAGCAGTTTCGAACAGCCCCAGCATTTT